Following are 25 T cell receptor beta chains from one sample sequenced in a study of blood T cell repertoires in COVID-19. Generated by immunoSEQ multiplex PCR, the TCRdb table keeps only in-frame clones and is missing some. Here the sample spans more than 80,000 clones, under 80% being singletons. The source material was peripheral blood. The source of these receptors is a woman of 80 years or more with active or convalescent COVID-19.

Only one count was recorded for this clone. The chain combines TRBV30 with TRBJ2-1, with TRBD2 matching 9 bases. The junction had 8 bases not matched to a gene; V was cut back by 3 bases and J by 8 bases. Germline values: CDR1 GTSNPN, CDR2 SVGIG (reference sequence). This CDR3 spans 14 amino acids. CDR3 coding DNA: TGTGCCTGGAGCCCAGGACTAGCGCAGGATGAGCAGTTCTTC. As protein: CAWSPGLAQDEQFF.

The CDR3 here is CASSLSRGGRHTQYF. The CDR3 DNA reads TGTGCCAGCAGTTTATCTCGGGGGGGCCGTCATACGCAGTATTTT. V gene TRBV28 combines with J gene TRBJ2-3; 8 nucleotides agree with TRBD2. With 1 base clipped from V and 7 bases from J, the junction kept 7 bases outside the gene matches. This CDR3 is 15 amino acids long. Per the germline V gene, CDR1 is MDHEN and CDR2 is SYDVKM.

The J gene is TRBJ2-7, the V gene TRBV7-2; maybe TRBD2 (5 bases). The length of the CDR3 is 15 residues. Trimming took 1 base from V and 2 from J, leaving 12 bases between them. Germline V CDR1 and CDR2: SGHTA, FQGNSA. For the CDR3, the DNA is TGTGCCAGCAGCTTAGGTGGGGAGTTTCCCTACGAGCAGTACTTC. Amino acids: CASSLGGEFPYEQYF.

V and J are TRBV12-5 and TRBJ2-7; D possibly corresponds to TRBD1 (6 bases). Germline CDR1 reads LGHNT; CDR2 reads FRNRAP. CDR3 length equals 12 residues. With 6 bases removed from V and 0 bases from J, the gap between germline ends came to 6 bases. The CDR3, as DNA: TGTGCTAGTGGGACAGGCTCCTACGAGCAGTACTTC. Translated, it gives CASGTGSYEQYF.

CDR3 DNA sequence: TGCGCCAGCAGCCAAGACAGCGGGGGGGCCGGGACAGATACGCAGTATTTT. It specifies CASSQDSGGAGTDTQYF. The chain uses TRBV4-3 and TRBJ2-3; 10 nucleotides line up with TRBD2. The CDR3 runs 17 residues. CDR1 and CDR2 (germline): LGHNA, YSLEER. With 0 bases clipped from V and 3 bases from J, the junction kept 6 bases outside the gene matches.

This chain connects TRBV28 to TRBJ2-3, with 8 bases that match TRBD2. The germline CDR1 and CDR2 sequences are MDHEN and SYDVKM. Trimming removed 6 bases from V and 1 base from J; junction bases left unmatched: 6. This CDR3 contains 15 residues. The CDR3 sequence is CASRGSGGRTDTQYF. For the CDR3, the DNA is TGTGCCAGCAGGGGGAGCGGGGGCCGCACAGATACGCAGTATTTT.

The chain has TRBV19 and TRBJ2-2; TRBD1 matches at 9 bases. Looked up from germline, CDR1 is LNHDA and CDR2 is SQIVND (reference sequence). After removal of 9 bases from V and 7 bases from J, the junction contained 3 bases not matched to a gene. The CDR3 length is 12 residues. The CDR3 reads CASTGGGGELFF. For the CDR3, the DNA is TGTGCCAGCACAGGGGGCGGCGGGGAGCTGTTTTTT.

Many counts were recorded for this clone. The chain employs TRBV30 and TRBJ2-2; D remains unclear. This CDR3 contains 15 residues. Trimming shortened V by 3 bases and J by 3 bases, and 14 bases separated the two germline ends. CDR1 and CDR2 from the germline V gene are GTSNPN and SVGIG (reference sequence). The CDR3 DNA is TGTGCCTGGAGGCCCTTGGTCCGGGACACCGGGGAGCTGTTTTTT. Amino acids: CAWRPLVRDTGELFF.

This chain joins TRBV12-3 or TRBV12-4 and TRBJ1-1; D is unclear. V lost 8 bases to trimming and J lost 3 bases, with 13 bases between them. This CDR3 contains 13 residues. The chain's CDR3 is CASQRLPDTEAFF. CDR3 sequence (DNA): TGTGCCAGCCAACGATTGCCAGACACTGAAGCTTTCTTT.

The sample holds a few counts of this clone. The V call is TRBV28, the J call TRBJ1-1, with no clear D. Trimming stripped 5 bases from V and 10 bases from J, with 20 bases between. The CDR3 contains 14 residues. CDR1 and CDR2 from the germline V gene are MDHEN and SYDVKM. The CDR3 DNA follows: TGTGCCAGCAGTCCCCGAGAACTCGTTCGGGGAGCTTTCTTT. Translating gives CASSPRELVRGAFF.

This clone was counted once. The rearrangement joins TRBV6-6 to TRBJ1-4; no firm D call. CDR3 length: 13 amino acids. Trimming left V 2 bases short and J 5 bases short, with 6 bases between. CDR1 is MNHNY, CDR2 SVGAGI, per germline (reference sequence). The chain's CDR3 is CASSYRRNEKLFF. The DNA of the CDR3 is TGTGCCAGCAGTTACCGGAGGAATGAAAAACTGTTTTTT.

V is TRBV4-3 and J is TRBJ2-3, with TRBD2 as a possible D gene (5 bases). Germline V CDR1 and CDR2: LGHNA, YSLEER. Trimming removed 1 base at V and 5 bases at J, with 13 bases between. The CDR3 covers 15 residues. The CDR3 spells CASSQGGVGQDTQYF. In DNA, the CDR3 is TGCGCCAGCAGCCAAGGGGGAGTGGGCCAAGATACGCAGTATTTT.

The CDR3 DNA is TGCGCCAGCAGCCAAGATCAGGGCGATGGCTACACCTTC. This codes for CASSQDQGDGYTF. The rearrangement links TRBV4-1 to TRBJ1-2, with D perhaps TRBD1 (5 bases). V lost 0 bases and J 6 bases, leaving 8 bases between the germline ends. Germline V gene sequence: CDR1 MGHRA, CDR2 YSYEKL. CDR3 size: 13 residues.

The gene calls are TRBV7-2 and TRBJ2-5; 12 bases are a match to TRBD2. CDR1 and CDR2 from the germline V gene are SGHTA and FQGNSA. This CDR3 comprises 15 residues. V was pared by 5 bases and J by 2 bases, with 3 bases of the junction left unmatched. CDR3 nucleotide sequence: TGTGCCAGCAGCCCGACTAGCGGGGGTCAAGAGACCCAGTACTTC. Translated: CASSPTSGGQETQYF.

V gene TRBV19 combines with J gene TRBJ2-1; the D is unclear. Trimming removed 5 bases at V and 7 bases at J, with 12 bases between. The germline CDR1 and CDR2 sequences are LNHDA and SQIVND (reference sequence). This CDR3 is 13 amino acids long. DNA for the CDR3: TGTGCCAGTAGTGTCGCGCTGGAGAATGAGCAGTTCTTC. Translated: CASSVALENEQFF.

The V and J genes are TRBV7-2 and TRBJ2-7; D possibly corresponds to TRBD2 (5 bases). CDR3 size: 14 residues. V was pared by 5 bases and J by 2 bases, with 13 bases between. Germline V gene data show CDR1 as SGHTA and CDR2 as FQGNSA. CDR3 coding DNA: TGTGCCAGCAGCCAGCGGTCAGAAGCCTACGAGCAGTACTTC. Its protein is CASSQRSEAYEQYF.

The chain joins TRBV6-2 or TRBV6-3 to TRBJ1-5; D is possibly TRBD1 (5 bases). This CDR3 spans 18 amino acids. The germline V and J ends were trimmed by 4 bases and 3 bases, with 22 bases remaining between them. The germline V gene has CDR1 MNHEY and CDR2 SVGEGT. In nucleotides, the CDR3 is TGTGCCAGCAGTTTTTTTCTGAATACAGGAATAACCAATCAGCCCCAGCATTTT. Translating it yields CASSFFLNTGITNQPQHF.

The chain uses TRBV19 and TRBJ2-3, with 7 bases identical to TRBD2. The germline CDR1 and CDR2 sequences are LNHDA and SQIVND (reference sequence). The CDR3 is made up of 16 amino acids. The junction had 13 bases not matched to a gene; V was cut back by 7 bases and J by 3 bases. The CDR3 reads CASKFTAGERTDTQYF. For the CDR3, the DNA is TGTGCCAGTAAGTTCACGGCGGGGGAAAGGACAGATACGCAGTATTTT.

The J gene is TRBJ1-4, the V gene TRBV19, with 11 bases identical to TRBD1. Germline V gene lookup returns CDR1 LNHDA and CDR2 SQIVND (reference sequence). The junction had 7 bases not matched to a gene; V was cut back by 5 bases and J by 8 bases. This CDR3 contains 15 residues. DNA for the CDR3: TGTGCCAGTAGTGCCGGACAGGGGGCAAGGGAAAAACTGTTTTTT. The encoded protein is CASSAGQGAREKLFF.

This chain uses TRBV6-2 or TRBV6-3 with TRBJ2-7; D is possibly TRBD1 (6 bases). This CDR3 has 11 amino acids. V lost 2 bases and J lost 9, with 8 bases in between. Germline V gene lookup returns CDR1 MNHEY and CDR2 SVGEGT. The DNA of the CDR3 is TGTGCCAGCAGTTACATGGACAGGCAGTACTTC. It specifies CASSYMDRQYF.

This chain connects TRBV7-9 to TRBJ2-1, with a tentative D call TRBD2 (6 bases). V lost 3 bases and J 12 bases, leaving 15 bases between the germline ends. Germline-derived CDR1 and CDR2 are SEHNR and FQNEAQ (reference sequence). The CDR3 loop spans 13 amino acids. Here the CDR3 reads CASSFGLISWQFF. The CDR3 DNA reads TGTGCCAGCAGCTTTGGACTAATTAGTTGGCAGTTCTTC.

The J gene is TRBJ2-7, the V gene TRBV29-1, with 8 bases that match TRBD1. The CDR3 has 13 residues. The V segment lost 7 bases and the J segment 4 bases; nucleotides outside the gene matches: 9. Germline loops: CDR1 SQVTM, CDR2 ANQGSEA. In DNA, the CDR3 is TGCAGCGGGGGTGGGACAGGTCTTTACGAGCAGTACTTC. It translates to CSGGGTGLYEQYF.

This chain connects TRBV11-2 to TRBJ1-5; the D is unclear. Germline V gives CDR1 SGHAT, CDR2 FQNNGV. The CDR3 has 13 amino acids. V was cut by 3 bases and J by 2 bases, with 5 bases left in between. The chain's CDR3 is CASSFSGNQPQHF. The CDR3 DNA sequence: TGTGCCAGCAGCTTCTCTGGCAATCAGCCCCAGCATTTT.

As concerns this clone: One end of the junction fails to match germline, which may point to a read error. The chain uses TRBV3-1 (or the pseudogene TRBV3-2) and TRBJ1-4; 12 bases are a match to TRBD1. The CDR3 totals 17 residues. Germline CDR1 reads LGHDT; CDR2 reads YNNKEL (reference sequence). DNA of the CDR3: TGTGCCAGCAGTCAAGGGACAGGGGGCGCGGGTAATGAAAAACTGTTTTTT. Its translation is CASSQGTGGAGNEKLFF.

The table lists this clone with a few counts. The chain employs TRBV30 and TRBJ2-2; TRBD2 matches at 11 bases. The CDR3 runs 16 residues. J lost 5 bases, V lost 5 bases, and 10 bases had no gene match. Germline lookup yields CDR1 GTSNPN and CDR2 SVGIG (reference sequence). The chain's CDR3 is CAWVAGGPPRTGELFF. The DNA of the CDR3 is TGTGCCTGGGTAGCGGGGGGGCCCCCGAGGACCGGGGAGCTGTTTTTT.